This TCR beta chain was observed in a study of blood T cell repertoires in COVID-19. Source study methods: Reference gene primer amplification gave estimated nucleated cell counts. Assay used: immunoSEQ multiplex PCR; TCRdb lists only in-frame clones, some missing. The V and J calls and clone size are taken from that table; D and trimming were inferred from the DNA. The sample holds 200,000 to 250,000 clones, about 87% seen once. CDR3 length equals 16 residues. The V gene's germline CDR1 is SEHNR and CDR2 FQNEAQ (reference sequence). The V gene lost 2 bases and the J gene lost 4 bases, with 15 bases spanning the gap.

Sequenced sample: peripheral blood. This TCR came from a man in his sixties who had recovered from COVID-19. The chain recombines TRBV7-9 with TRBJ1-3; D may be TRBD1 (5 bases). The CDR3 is CASSLFGGVSGNTIYF. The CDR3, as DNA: TGTGCCAGCAGCTTATTTGGAGGGGTGTCCGGAAACACCATATATTTT.